One sample yielded the 6 T cell receptor beta chains listed below, sequenced in a study of quantifying T cell responses using KT2 cells. Overall study: cDNA was made from DNase-treated RNA using alpha and beta constant primers.

Each cDNA got a UMI-containing oligo ligated at its 3' end. An equimolar mix of RC1.1 and RC1.2 primed the beta chain across TRBC1 and TRBC2. From the UMI-ligation and nested PCR reads, TCRdb called clonotypes with MiXCR, one entry per CDR3 protein. The table records 40,000 to 50,000 distinct CDR3 sequences, 17% of them present only once. Sequenced input: PBMCs spiked with cells of the T cell clone KT2. These receptor sequences come from a human donor.

V is TRBV9 and J is TRBJ2-1; D gene ambiguous. The CDR3 is 14 amino acids. Germline CDR1 reads SGDLS; CDR2 reads YYNGEE. Trimming cost V 4 bases and J 0 bases, with 8 bases left between them. The CDR3 sequence is CASSMYGSYNEQFF. In nucleotides, the CDR3 is TGTGCCAGCAGCATGTACGGCTCCTACAATGAGCAGTTCTTC.

This clonotype has a handful of counts. This sequence joins TRBV6-1 and TRBJ1-4, with a possible D match to TRBD1 (5 bases). V shed 1 base and J shed 0 bases, with 15 bases lying between them. The CDR3 has 18 residues. Looked up from germline, CDR1 is MNHNS and CDR2 is SASEGT. The CDR3 nucleotides are TGTGCCAGCAGTGAAGTGCAGGGAGACTACGCAACTAATGAAAAACTGTTTTTT. Amino acids: CASSEVQGDYATNEKLFF.

This clonotype was observed a few times. This sequence joins TRBV28 and TRBJ1-4; D call uncertain. This CDR3 region has 15 residues. Trimming removed 5 bases from V and 1 base from J, with 11 bases in between. Germline CDR1 and CDR2: MDHEN and SYDVKM. The CDR3 loop reads CASSLLGETNEKLFF. CDR3 sequence (DNA): TGTGCCAGCAGTCTTCTGGGTGAAACTAATGAAAAACTGTTTTTT.

The rearrangement joins TRBV10-3 to TRBJ2-3; D may match TRBD1 or TRBD2 (5 bases each). This CDR3 is built from 15 residues. The germline V gene encodes CDR1 ENHRY and CDR2 SYGVKD. Trimming took 2 bases from V and 3 from J, leaving 12 bases between them. The CDR3 protein is CAISERGAWTDTQYF. The CDR3 region has the DNA TGTGCCATCAGTGAGAGAGGGGCATGGACAGATACGCAGTATTTT.

V is TRBV6-6 and J is TRBJ1-5, with D perhaps TRBD1 (5 bases). Germline CDR1 reads MNHNY; CDR2 reads SVGAGI (reference sequence). The CDR3 spans 13 residues. V lost 10 bases and J 6 bases, leaving 16 bases between the germline ends. The CDR3 DNA reads TGTGCCATCTCGGGGGGTGGGGGTCAGCCCCAGCATTTT. Protein product: CAISGGGGQPQHF.

The table lists this clonotype with many counts. This chain joins TRBV7-2 and TRBJ2-7, with D tentatively TRBD2 (6 bases). V lost 8 bases and J lost 2, with 19 bases in between. CDR1 is SGHTA, CDR2 FQGNSA, per germline. CDR3 length: 15 amino acids. The CDR3 spells CASGDSGSGPYEQYF. The CDR3 region has the DNA TGTGCCAGCGGGGATAGCGGTTCCGGTCCCTACGAGCAGTACTTC.